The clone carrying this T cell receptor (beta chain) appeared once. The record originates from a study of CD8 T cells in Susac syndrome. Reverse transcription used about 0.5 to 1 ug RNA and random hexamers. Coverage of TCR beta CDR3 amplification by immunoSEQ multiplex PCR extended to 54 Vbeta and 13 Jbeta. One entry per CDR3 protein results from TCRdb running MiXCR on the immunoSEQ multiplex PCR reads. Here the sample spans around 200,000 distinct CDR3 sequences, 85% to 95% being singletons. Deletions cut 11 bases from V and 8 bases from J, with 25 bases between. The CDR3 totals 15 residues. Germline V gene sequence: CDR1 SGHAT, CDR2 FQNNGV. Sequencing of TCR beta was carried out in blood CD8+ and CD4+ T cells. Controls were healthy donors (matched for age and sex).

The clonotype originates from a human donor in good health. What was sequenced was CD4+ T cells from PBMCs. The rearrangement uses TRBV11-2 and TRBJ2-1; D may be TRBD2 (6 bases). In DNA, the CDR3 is TGTGCCGTTACAACTCCGGGACTCCTTTGGGATGAGCAGTTCTTC. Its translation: CAVTTPGLLWDEQFF. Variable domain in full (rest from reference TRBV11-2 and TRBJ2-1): EAGVAQSPRYKIIEKRQSVAFWCNPISGHATLYWYQQILGQGPKLLIQFQNNGVVDDSQLPKDRFSAERLKGVDSTLKIQPAKLEDSAVYLCAVTTPGLLWDEQFFGPGTRLTVL.